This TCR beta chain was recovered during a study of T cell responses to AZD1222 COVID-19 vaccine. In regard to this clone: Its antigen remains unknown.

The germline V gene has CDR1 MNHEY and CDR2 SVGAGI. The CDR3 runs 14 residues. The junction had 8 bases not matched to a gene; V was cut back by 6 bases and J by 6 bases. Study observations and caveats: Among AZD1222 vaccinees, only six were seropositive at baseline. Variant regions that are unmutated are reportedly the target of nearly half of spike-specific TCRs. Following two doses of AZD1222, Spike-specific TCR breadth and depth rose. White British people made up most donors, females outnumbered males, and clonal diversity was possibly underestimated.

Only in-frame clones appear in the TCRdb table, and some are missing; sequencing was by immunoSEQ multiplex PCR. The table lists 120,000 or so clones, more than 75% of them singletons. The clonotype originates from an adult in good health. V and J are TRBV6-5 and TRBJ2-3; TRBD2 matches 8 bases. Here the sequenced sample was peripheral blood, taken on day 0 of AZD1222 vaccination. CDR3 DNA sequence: TGTGCCAGCAGATTAACGCGGGGGGCGGATACGCAGTATTTT. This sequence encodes CASRLTRGADTQYF.